The 20 T cell receptor beta chains reported below all come from one sample, sequenced in a study of beta chain features in type 1 diabetes. Expressed TCRB transcripts were sequenced after all isolated RNA was converted to cDNA. Assay: immunoSEQ multiplex PCR; the TCRdb copy retains only in-frame clones and omits some. Of roughly 290,000 clones in the sample, 7.5% to 9.5% were seen once. Sequencing was performed on central memory CD4+ T cells from blood. The receptors were gathered from a woman in her late teens or twenties in good health.

This clone was recorded at least ten times. This sequence joins TRBV9 and TRBJ1-2; 10 bases align to TRBD1. CDR1 SGDLS and CDR2 YYNGEE come from the germline V gene. There are 13 residues in the CDR3. V was pared by 3 bases and J by 8 bases, with 4 bases of the junction left unmatched. The CDR3 is CASSGTGGSGYTF. CDR3 sequence (DNA): TGTGCCAGCAGCGGGACAGGGGGTAGCGGCTACACCTTC.

This clone occurred a few times. The chain employs TRBV25-1 and TRBJ2-2, with 8 nucleotides matching TRBD2. The junction had 5 bases not matched to a gene; V was cut back by 6 bases and J by 5 bases. The CDR3 contains 14 residues. CDR1 MGHDK and CDR2 SYGVNS come from the germline V gene. The CDR3 DNA sequence: TGTGCCAGCAGAGGGACTAGATGGACCGGGGAGCTGTTTTTT. It translates to CASRGTRWTGELFF. The whole variable domain, filled in from reference TRBV25-1 and TRBJ2-2, reads EADIYQTPRYLVIGTGKKITLECSQTMGHDKMYWYQQDPGMELHLIHYSYGVNSTEKGDLSSESTVSRIRTEHFPLTLESARPSHTSQYLCASRGTRWTGELFFGEGSRLTVL.

This clone has just a few counts. This chain uses TRBV5-8 with TRBJ1-1; D ambiguous. Germline values: CDR1 SGHTS, CDR2 YDEGEE. V lost 2 bases and J lost 2, with 1 base in between. This CDR3 has 11 amino acids. CDR3 region: CASSFNTEAFF. DNA of the CDR3: TGTGCCAGCAGCTTTAACACTGAAGCTTTCTTT.

This clone has more than one count but fewer than ten. The chain is built from TRBV7-9 and TRBJ2-3; D perhaps matches TRBD2 (6 bases). This CDR3 has 12 residues. Germline loops: CDR1 SEHNR, CDR2 FQNEAQ (reference sequence). Deletions cut 5 bases from V and 6 bases from J, with 9 bases between. As DNA, the CDR3 is TGTGCCAGCAGCCCCCGGGAGGATACGCAGTATTTT. Translated, it gives CASSPREDTQYF.

This clone turned up a few times. V and J are TRBV2 and TRBJ2-3, with D hard to call. In germline, CDR1 is SNHLY, CDR2 FYNNEI. CDR3 length: 13 residues. The CDR3 region has the DNA TGTGTCACGGGCCCCGCCTACTACGATACGCAGTATTTT. It encodes CVTGPAYYDTQYF.

The sample holds a few counts of this clone. The rearrangement joins TRBV28 to TRBJ1-2; D may be TRBD1 (6 bases). The CDR3 runs 12 residues. Germline V gives CDR1 MDHEN, CDR2 SYDVKM. Trimming shortened V by 6 bases and J by 7 bases, and 12 bases separated the two germline ends. This chain's CDR3 is CASRQGHGGYTF. DNA of the CDR3: TGTGCCAGCAGACAGGGCCACGGTGGCTACACCTTC.

There are many counts of this clone. Distinct nucleotide sequences in the sample also encode this CDR3. The chain is built from TRBV4-2 and TRBJ1-2; no clear D gene. This CDR3 contains 13 residues. V was clipped by 4 bases and J by 4 bases, with 10 bases between them. Per the germline V gene, CDR1 is LGHNA and CDR2 is YNFKEQ. This chain's CDR3 is CASSPPGLYGYTF. The CDR3 bases are TGTGCCAGCAGCCCCCCCGGACTCTATGGCTACACCTTC.

The chain couples TRBV6-5 to TRBJ2-1; D ambiguous. Germline CDR1 and CDR2: MNHEY and SVGAGI. V lost 3 bases and J lost 6, with 9 bases in between. The CDR3 is 13 residues long. Here the CDR3 DNA reads TGTGCCAGCAGTTATCCCGCAGCCAATGAGCAGTTCTTC. Protein: CASSYPAANEQFF.

The gene calls are TRBV27 and TRBJ1-5; tentative D call: TRBD1 (5 bases). Trimming cost V 4 bases and J 7 bases, with 14 bases left between them. CDR3 length: 14 amino acids. CDR1 is MNHEY and CDR2 is SMNVEV in the germline V gene (reference sequence). CDR3 DNA sequence: TGTGCCAGCAGTTCAGGGAAGGTTCTCCAGCCCCAGCATTTT. It is translated as CASSSGKVLQPQHF.

This clone has more than one count but fewer than ten. This chain joins TRBV28 and TRBJ1-6; no definite D call. Germline values: CDR1 MDHEN, CDR2 SYDVKM. Trimming removed 5 bases from V and 3 bases from J, with 11 bases in between. This CDR3 comprises 15 residues. CDR3 sequence (DNA): TGTGCCAGCAGTGAGGCAAATGGCTATAATTCACCCCTCCACTTT. Its protein product is CASSEANGYNSPLHF. The whole variable domain, remainder taken from reference TRBV28 and TRBJ1-6, is DVKVTQSSRYLVKRTGEKVFLECVQDMDHENMFWYRQDPGLGLRLIYFSYDVKMKEKGDIPEGYSVSREKKERFSLILESASTNQTSMYLCASSEANGYNSPLHFGNGTRLTVT.

This clone was counted a few times. The chain carries TRBV4-2 and TRBJ1-3; TRBD1 matches at 7 bases. The V gene's germline CDR1 is LGHNA and CDR2 YNFKEQ. Losses at the gene ends were 7 bases for V and 7 bases for J; bases not matched to a gene: 1. The CDR3 spans 11 residues. The CDR3 bases are TGTGCCAGCATGACAGGGAACACCATATATTTT. Its protein product is CASMTGNTIYF.

This clone was counted only a few times. The chain uses TRBV19 and TRBJ1-1; the D gene is possibly TRBD1 (5 bases). CDR1 and CDR2 from the germline V gene are LNHDA and SQIVND (reference sequence). The CDR3 is 14 residues long. Trimming pared 3 bases from V and 0 bases from J, leaving 8 bases between. The CDR3 loop reads CASSIGGMNTEAFF. As DNA, the CDR3 is TGTGCCAGTAGTATCGGGGGAATGAACACTGAAGCTTTCTTT.

This chain joins TRBV5-1 and TRBJ1-5; 12 bases fit TRBD1. V lost 0 bases and J lost 2; bases outside the gene matches: 9. Germline-derived CDR1 and CDR2 are SGHRS and YFSETQ. The length of the CDR3 is 19 residues. The CDR3 loop reads CASSLDRDRGRWGNQPQHF. For the CDR3, the DNA is TGCGCCAGCAGCTTGGACAGGGACAGGGGGCGTTGGGGCAATCAGCCCCAGCATTTT.

This clone was seen at least ten times. The V call is TRBV6-6, the J call TRBJ1-5; D might be TRBD1 (6 bases). The ends were cut back, 4 bases at V and 1 base at J, with 11 bases in the middle. Germline loops: CDR1 MNHNY, CDR2 SVGAGI (reference sequence). The CDR3 loop spans 15 amino acids. CDR3: CASSFTGSSNQPQHF. The CDR3 nucleotides read TGTGCCAGCAGTTTTACAGGGAGCAGCAATCAGCCCCAGCATTTT.

The chain combines TRBV7-3 with TRBJ1-1, with TRBD1 matching over 9 bases. Germline V gives CDR1 SGHTA, CDR2 FQGTGA. The CDR3 sequence is 13 residues long. The V and J ends lost 5 bases and 7 bases, in that order; junction bases with no gene match: 5. The CDR3 coding sequence is TGTGCCAGCAGCCAGGACAGGGGACGTGAAGCTTTCTTT. As protein: CASSQDRGREAFF.

This clone was counted between two and nine times. The CDR3 nucleotides read TGTGCCAGCTCCCAAACCAGGGGGTCCTACGAGCAGTACGTC. This codes for CASSQTRGSYEQYV. The rearrangement joins TRBV18 to TRBJ2-7; TRBD1 matches at 7 bases. The CDR3 totals 14 residues. CDR1 KGHSH and CDR2 LQKENI come from the germline V gene. V dropped 6 bases and J dropped 1; count of bases not matched to a gene: 6.

The chain employs TRBV7-8 and TRBJ2-5; the D is unclear. The CDR3 is made up of 13 amino acids. Germline CDR1 SGHVS, CDR2 FQNEAQ. The germline V and J ends were trimmed by 1 base and 5 bases, with 8 bases remaining between them. CDR3 protein: CASSLVGAETQYF. DNA for the CDR3: TGTGCCAGCAGCTTAGTAGGAGCGGAGACCCAGTACTTC.

V is TRBV7-2 and J is TRBJ2-1; possible D gene TRBD2, 6 bases. The CDR3 spans 16 residues. Trimming stripped 5 bases from V and 0 bases from J, with 14 bases between. Germline CDR1 is SGHTA and CDR2 is FQGNSA. The CDR3 region is CASSIASGSSYNEQFF. DNA for the CDR3: TGTGCCAGCAGCATTGCTTCCGGGAGCTCCTACAATGAGCAGTTCTTC.

The genes are TRBV4-2 and TRBJ1-1; D unresolved. The CDR3 length is 15 residues. The germline CDR1 and CDR2 sequences are LGHNA and YNFKEQ. Trimming cost V 3 bases and J 4 bases, with 15 bases left between them. Here the CDR3 reads CASSQATSFGTEAFF. The CDR3, as DNA: TGTGCCAGCAGCCAGGCCACCAGTTTCGGCACTGAAGCTTTCTTT.

The genes are TRBV6-1 and TRBJ2-3; TRBD2 agrees at 10 bases. Trimming removed 2 bases from V and 1 base from J; junction bases left unmatched: 3. This CDR3 is 16 amino acids long. CDR1 is MNHNS and CDR2 is SASEGT in the germline V gene. The CDR3 region is CASSEWLAGGTDTQYF. CDR3 nucleotides: TGTGCCAGCAGTGAATGGCTAGCGGGGGGCACAGATACGCAGTATTTT.